This TCR beta chain is drawn from a study of blood T cell repertoires in COVID-19. From germline, CDR1 is MGHRA and CDR2 YSYEKL. Trimming removed 0 bases from V and 4 bases from J; junction bases left unmatched: 9. The CDR3 covers 17 residues. The table came from immunoSEQ multiplex PCR; TCRdb's copy has only in-frame clones and leaves some out. This table holds approximately 250,000 clones, 90% found once. This clone was seen only a few times. The material sequenced was PBMCs or T cells enriched from blood (not recorded which). This sequence was found in a woman aged 25-40 years with acute COVID-19. The chain carries TRBV4-1 and TRBJ2-7; TRBD1 matches at 10 bases. CDR3 sequence: CASSQDIAGDRGYEQYF. As DNA, the CDR3 is TGCGCCAGCAGCCAAGATATCGCAGGGGACAGGGGATACGAGCAGTACTTC.